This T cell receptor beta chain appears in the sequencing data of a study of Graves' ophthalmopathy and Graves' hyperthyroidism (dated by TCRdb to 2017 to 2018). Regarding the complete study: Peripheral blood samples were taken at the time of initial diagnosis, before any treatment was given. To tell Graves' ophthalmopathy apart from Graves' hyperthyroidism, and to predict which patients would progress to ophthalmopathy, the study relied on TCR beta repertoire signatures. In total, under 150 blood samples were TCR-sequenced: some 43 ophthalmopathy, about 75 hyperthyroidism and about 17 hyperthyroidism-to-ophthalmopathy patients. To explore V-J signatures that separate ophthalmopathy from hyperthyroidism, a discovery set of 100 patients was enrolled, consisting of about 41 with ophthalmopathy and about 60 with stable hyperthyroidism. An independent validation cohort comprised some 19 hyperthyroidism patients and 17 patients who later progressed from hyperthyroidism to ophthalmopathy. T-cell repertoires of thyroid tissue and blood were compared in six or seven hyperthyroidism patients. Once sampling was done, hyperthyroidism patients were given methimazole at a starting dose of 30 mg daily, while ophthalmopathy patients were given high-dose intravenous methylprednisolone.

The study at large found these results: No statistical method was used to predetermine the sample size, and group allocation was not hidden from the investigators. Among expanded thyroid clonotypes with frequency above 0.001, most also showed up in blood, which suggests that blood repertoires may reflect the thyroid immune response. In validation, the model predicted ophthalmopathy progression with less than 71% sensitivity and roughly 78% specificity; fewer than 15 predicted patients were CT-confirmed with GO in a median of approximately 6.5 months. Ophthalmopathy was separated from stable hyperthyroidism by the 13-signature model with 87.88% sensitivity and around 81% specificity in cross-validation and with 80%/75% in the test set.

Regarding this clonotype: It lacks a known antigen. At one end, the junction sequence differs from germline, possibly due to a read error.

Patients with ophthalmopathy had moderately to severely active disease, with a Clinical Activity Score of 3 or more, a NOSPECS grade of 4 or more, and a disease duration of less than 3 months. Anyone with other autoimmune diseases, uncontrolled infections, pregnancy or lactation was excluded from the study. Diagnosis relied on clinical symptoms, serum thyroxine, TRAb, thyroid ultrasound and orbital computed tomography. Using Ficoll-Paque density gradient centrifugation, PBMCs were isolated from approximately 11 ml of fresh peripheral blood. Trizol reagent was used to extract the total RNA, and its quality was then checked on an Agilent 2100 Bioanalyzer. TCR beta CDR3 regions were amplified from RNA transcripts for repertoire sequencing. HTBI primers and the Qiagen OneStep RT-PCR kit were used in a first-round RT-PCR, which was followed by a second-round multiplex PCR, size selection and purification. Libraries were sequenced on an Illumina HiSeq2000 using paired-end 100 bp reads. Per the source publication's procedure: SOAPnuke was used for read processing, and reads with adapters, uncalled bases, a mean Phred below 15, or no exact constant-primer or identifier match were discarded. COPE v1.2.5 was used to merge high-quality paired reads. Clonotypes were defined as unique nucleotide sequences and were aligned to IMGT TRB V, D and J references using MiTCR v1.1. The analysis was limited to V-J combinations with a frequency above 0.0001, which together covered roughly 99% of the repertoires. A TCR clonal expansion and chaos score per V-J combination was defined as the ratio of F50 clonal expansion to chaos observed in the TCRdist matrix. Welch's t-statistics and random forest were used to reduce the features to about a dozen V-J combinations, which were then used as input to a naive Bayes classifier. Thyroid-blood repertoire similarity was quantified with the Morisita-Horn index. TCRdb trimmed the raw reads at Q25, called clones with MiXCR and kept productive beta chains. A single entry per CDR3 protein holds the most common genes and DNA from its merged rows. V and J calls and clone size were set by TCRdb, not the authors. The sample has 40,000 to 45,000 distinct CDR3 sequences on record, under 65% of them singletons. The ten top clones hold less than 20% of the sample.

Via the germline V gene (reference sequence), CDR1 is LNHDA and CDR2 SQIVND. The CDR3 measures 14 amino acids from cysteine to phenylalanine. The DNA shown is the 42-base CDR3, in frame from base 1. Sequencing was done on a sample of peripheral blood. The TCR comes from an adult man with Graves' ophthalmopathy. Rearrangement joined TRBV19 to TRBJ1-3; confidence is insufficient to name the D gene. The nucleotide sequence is TGTGCCAGCAGTATAGACGTCTTTGGAAACACCATATATTTT. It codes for CASSIDVFGNTIYF.